The next 4 T cell receptor beta chains were all read from a single sample in a study of human thymus T cells (dated by TCRdb to the early 2020s). Library construction relied on the immunoSEQ multiplex PCR assay. TCRdb retrieved this table from immuneACCESS and kept in-frame rearrangements only. Not all clones are present; in checked studies, unresolved V genes account for under half, and no reason is known for the remainder. The sample table shows tens of thousands of clones, and approximately 95% are seen once. 5.5% to 7% of the sample rests with the top ten. Sample: blood. These receptors were collected from a boy younger than two with a congenital heart defect but otherwise immunologically healthy.

V usage is TRBV4-1 and J usage is TRBJ2-3, with 7 bases identical to TRBD1. CDR3 length: 16 amino acids. With 1 base clipped from V and 6 bases from J, the junction kept 10 bases outside the gene matches. Germline assignment: CDR1 MGHRA and CDR2 YSYEKL. The CDR3 loop is CASSQGDSPRADTQYF. The CDR3, as DNA: TGCGCCAGCAGCCAAGGGGACAGCCCCCGGGCGGATACGCAGTATTTT.

The chain links TRBV7-2 to TRBJ2-5; tentatively, D is TRBD1 or TRBD2 (7 bases each). The CDR3 spans 14 residues. The germline V gene encodes CDR1 SGHTA and CDR2 FQGNSA. Deletions cut 6 bases from V and 2 bases from J, with 13 bases between. The DNA for the CDR3 is TGTGCCAGCAGGAGGGGGCGGGGGCAAGAGACCCAGTACTTC. It is translated as CASRRGRGQETQYF.

J is TRBJ1-2 and V is TRBV5-1; D ambiguous. The CDR3 totals 14 residues. CDR1 and CDR2 from the germline V gene are SGHRS and YFSETQ. Trimming took off 0 bases at V and 1 base at J, with 7 bases between the two ends. The CDR3 coding sequence is TGCGCCAGCAGCTTGGGCCTCATTAACTATGGCTACACCTTC. Translating it yields CASSLGLINYGYTF.

The rearrangement links TRBV5-1 to TRBJ1-1; no firm D call. CDR1 and CDR2 (germline): SGHRS, YFSETQ. The length of the CDR3 is 13 residues. With 0 bases removed from V and 0 bases from J, the gap between germline ends came to 3 bases. CDR3 in DNA: TGCGCCAGCAGCTTGGGGATGAACACTGAAGCTTTCTTT. The encoded protein is CASSLGMNTEAFF.